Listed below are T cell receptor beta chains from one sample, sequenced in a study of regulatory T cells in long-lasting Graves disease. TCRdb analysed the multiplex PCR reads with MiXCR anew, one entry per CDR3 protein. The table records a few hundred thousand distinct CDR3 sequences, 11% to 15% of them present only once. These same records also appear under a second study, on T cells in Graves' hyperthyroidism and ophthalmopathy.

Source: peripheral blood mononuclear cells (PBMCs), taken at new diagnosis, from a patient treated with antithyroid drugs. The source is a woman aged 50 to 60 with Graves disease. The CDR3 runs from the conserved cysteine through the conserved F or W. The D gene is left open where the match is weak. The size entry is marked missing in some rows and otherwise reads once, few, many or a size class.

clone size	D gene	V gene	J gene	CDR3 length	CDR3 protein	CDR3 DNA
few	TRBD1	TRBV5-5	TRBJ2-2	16	CASSWYSGTDTGELFF	TGTGCCAGCAGCTGGTATTCGGGGACAGACACCGGGGAGCTGTTTTTT
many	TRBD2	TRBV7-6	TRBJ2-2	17	CASSTTSSGSNTGELFF	TGTGCCAGCAGCACAACTTCTAGCGGGAGTAATACCGGGGAGCTGTTTTTT
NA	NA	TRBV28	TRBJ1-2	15	CASSPISGTARGYTF	TGTGCCAGCAGTCCCATATCCGGGACCGCGCGGGGCTACACCTTC
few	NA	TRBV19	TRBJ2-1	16	CASSTASGNSYNEQFF	TGTGCCAGTAGTACCGCCTCGGGAAACTCCTACAATGAGCAGTTCTTC
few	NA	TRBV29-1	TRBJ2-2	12	CSSTRASGELFF	TGCAGCTCCACCAGGGCCTCCGGGGAGCTGTTTTTT
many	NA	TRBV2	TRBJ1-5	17	CASSEGTVPGSNQPQHF	TGTGCCAGCAGTGAAGGGACAGTCCCAGGGAGCAATCAGCCCCAGCATTTT
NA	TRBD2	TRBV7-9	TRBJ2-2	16	CASSLSLREVTGELFF	TGTGCCAGCAGCTTAAGTTTGCGGGAGGTCACCGGGGAGCTGTTTTTT
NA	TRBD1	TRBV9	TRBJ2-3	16	CASSLRQGLLSDTQYF	TGTGCCAGCAGCTTGCGACAGGGGTTGTTGTCAGATACGCAGTATTTT
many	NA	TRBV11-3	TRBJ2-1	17	CASSLRTSSVSIDEQFF	TGTGCCAGCAGCTTACGTACTAGCTCGGTTAGTATCGATGAGCAGTTCTTC
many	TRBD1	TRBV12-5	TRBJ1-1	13	CASGATGVAEAFF	TGTGCTAGTGGTGCGACAGGGGTAGCTGAAGCTTTCTTT
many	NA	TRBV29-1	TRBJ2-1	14	CSVKMGQGYNEQFF	TGCAGCGTTAAGATGGGCCAGGGCTACAATGAGCAGTTCTTC
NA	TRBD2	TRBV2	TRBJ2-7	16	CAGSEGLAGYSYEQYF	TGTGCCGGCAGTGAGGGACTAGCGGGATACTCCTACGAGCAGTACTTC
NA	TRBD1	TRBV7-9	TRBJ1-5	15	CASSATGGYNQPQHF	TGTGCCAGCAGTGCCACAGGGGGCTACAATCAGCCCCAGCATTTT
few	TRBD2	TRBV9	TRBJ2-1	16	CASSVASSGTYNEQFF	TGTGCCAGCAGCGTAGCATCTAGCGGAACGTATAATGAGCAGTTCTTC
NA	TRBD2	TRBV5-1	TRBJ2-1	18	CASSALPSGRDSYNEQSF	TGCGCCAGCAGCGCACTACCTAGCGGGAGGGACTCCTACAATGAGCAGTCCTTC
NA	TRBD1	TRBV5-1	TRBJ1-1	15	CASSSGQGLSTEAFF	TGCGCCAGCAGCTCGGGACAGGGTTTGAGCACTGAAGCTTTCTTT
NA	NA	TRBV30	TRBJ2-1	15	CAWSVFLSGVHEQFF	TGTGCCTGGAGTGTTTTTCTCTCAGGGGTTCATGAGCAGTTCTTC
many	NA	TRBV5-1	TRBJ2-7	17	CASSLGAGKSGSYEQYF	TGCGCCAGCAGCTTGGGTGCAGGGAAAAGTGGGTCCTACGAGCAGTACTTC
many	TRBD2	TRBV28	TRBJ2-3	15	CASLDTSGKRDTQYF	TGTGCCAGCCTGGACACGAGCGGGAAACGAGATACGCAGTATTTT
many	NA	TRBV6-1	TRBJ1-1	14	CASSRAWSNTEAFF	TGTGCCAGCAGTCGGGCTTGGTCGAACACTGAAGCTTTCTTT
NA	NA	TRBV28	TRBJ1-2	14	CASNLGVANYGYTF	TGTGCCAGCAACTTGGGGGTAGCGAACTATGGCTACACCTTC
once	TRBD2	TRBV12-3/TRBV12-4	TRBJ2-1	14	CASSTSGNYNEQFF	TGTGCCAGCAGTACTAGCGGAAACTACAATGAGCAGTTCTTC
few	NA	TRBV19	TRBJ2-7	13	CASNARGGYEQYF	TGTGCCAGTAACGCTAGGGGGGGCTACGAGCAGTACTTC
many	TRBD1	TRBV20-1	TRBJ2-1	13	CSASGQGGNEQFF	TGCAGTGCTTCTGGACAGGGGGGGAATGAGCAGTTCTTC
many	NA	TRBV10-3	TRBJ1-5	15	CAISESTGFGQPQHF	TGTGCCATCAGTGAGTCGACCGGGTTCGGTCAGCCCCAGCATTTT
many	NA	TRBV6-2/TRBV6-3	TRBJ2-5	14	CASSYLGAGETQYF	TGTGCCAGCAGTTACCTCGGCGCGGGAGAGACCCAGTACTTC
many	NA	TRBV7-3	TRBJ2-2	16	CASSPGRGMNTGELFF	TGTGCCAGCAGCCCAGGGCGCGGGATGAACACCGGGGAGCTGTTTTTT
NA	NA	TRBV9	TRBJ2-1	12	CASSSDYNEQFF	TGTGCCAGCAGCTCTGATTACAATGAGCAGTTCTTC
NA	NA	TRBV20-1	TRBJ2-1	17	CSARAAVRGTPYNEQFF	TGCAGTGCTAGAGCGGCCGTAAGGGGGACGCCCTACAATGAGCAGTTCTTC
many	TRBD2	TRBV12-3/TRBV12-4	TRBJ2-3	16	CASSPELAGVADTQYF	TGTGCCAGCAGTCCAGAACTAGCGGGAGTGGCAGATACGCAGTATTTT
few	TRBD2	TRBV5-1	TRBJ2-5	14	CASSFKRGQETQYF	TGCGCCAGCAGCTTCAAGCGGGGCCAAGAGACCCAGTACTTC
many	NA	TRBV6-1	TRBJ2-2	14	CASSPGPGGGELFF	TGTGCCAGCAGCCCGGGACCCGGGGGCGGGGAGCTGTTTTTT
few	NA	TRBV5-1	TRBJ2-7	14	CASSLDGQTYEQYF	TGCGCCAGCAGCTTGGATGGGCAGACCTACGAGCAGTACTTC
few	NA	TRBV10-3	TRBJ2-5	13	CAISVRGLETQYF	TGTGCCATCAGTGTACGTGGGTTGGAGACCCAGTACTTC
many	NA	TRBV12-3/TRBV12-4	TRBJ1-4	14	CASSADTLALKLFF	TGTGCCAGCAGCGCGGACACTCTTGCTCTCAAACTGTTTTTT
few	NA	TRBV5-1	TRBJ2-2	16	CASSLSSSSNTGELFF	TGCGCCAGCAGCTTGTCTTCTAGTTCGAACACCGGGGAGCTGTTTTTT
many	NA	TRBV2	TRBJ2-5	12	CASILVEETQYF	TGTGCCAGCATCTTGGTCGAAGAGACCCAGTACTTC
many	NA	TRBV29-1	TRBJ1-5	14	CSADGWGGNQPQHF	TGCAGCGCTGACGGTTGGGGCGGAAATCAGCCCCAGCATTTT